The sequence of this TCR beta chain was determined in a study of shared clonotypes between healthy human individuals. Sequenced by immunoSEQ multiplex PCR; TCRdb stores in-frame clones only, minus some. The top ten hold approximately 0.38% of the sample, which has more than 1.2 million clones, 98% to 99% seen once. Germline lookup yields CDR1 LNHDA and CDR2 SQIVND (reference sequence). This CDR3 is 11 amino acids long. V shed 10 bases and J shed 7 bases, with 10 bases lying between them. The sample taken for sequencing was naive CD4+ T cells sorted from blood. Subset defined: CD45RA+ positively selected. V is TRBV19 and J is TRBJ2-2; no reliable D call. This TCR derives from a man aged 25-45 years in good health. In DNA, the CDR3 is TGTGCCATCTATGTGGGCGGGGAGCTGTTTTTT. Amino acids: CAIYVGGELFF.